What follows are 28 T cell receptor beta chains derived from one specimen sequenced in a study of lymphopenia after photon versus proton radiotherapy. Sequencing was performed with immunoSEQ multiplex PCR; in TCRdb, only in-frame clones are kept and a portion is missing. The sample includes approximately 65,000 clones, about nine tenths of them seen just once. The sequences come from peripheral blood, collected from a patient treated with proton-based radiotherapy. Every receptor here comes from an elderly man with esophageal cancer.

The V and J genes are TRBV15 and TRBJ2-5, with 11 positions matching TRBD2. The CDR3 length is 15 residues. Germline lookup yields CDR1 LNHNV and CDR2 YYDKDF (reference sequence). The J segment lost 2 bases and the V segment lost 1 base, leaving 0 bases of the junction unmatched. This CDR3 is CATSRGLAGQETQYF. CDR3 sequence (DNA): TGTGCCACCAGCAGAGGACTAGCGGGGCAAGAGACCCAGTACTTC.

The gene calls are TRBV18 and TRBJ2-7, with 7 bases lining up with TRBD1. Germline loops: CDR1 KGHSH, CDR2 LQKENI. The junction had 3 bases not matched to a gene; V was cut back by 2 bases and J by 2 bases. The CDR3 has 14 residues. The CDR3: CASSPRDSPYEQYF. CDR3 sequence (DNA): TGTGCCAGCTCACCAAGGGACAGCCCCTACGAGCAGTACTTC.

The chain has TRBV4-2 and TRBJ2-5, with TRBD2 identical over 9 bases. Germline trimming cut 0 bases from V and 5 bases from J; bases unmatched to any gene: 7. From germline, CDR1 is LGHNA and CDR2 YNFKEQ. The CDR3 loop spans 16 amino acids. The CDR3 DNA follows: TGTGCCAGCAGCCAAGATCACCTAGCGGGGTGGGAGACCCAGTACTTC. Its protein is CASSQDHLAGWETQYF.

CDR3 loop: CASSEMAVGSYSNQPQHF. The CDR3 DNA reads TGTGCCAGCAGTGAAATGGCGGTAGGGAGCTATAGCAATCAGCCCCAGCATTTT. The gene calls are TRBV2 and TRBJ1-5; D unresolved. Germline lookup yields CDR1 SNHLY and CDR2 FYNNEI. CDR3 size: 18 residues. V was shortened by 2 bases and J by 0 bases, with 17 bases between the two germline ends. The whole variable domain, remainder taken from reference TRBV2 and TRBJ1-5, is EPEVTQTPSHQVTQMGQEVILRCVPISNHLYFYWYRQILGQKVEFLVSFYNNEISEKSEIFDDQFSVERPDGSNFTLKIRSTKLEDSAMYFCASSEMAVGSYSNQPQHFGDGTRLSIL.

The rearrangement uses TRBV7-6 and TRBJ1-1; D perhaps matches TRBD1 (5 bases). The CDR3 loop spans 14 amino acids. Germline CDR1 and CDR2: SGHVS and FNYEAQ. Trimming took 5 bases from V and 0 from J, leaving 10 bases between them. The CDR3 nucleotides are TGTGCCAGCAGCCGGGGCGGATTGAACACTGAAGCTTTCTTT. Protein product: CASSRGGLNTEAFF.

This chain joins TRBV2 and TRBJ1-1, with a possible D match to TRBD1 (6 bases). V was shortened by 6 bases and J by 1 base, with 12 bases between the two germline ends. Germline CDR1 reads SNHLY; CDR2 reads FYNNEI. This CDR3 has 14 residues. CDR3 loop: CASSVGHQNTEAFF. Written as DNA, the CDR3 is TGTGCCAGCAGCGTGGGACACCAGAACACTGAAGCTTTCTTT.

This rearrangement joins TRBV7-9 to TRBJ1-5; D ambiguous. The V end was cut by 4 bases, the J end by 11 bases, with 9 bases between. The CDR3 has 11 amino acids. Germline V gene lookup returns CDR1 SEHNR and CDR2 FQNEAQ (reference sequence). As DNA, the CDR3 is TGTGCCAGCAGCTCAGGTCGGGCCCAGCATTTT. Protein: CASSSGRAQHF.

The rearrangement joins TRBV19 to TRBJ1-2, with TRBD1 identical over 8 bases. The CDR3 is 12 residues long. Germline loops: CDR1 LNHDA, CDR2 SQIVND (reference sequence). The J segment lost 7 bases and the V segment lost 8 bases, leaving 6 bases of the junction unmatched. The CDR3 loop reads CASSDRDAGYTF. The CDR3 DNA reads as TGTGCCAGTTCGGACAGGGACGCTGGCTACACCTTC.

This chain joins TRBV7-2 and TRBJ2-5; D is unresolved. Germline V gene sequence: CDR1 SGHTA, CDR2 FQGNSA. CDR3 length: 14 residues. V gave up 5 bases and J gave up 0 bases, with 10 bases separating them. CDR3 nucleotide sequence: TGTGCCAGCAGCCGAGACACGTACCAAGAGACCCAGTACTTC. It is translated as CASSRDTYQETQYF.

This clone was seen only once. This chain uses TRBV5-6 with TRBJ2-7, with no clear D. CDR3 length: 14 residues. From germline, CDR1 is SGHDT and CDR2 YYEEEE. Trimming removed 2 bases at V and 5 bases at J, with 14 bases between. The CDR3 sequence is CASSLNGYTNEQYF. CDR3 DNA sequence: TGTGCCAGCAGCTTAAACGGGTACACAAACGAGCAGTACTTC.

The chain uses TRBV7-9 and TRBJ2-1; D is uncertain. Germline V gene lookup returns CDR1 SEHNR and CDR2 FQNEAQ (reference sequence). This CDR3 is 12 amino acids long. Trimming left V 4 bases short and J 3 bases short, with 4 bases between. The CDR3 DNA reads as TGTGCCAGCAGCTGGGACTACAATGAGCAGTTCTTC. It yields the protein CASSWDYNEQFF.

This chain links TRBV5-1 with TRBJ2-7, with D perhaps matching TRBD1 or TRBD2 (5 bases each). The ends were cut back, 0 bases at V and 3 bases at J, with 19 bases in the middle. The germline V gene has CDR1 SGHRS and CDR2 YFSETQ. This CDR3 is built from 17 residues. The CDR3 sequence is CASSLGTGTALRYEQYF. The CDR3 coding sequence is TGCGCCAGCAGCTTGGGGACCGGGACGGCCCTTCGCTACGAGCAGTACTTC.

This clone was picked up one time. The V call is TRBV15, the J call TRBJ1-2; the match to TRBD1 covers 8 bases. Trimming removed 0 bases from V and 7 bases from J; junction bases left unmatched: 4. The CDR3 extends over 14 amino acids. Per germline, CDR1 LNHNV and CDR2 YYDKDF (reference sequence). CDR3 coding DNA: TGTGCCACCAGCAGAGATCCCAGGGGGCTTGGCTACACCTTC. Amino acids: CATSRDPRGLGYTF.

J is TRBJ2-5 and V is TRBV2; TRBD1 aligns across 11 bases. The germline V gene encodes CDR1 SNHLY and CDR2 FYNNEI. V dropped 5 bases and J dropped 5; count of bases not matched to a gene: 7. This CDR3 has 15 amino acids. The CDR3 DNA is TGTGCCAGCAGTCTGGACAGGGGGCGCGTGGAGACCCAGTACTTC. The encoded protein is CASSLDRGRVETQYF.

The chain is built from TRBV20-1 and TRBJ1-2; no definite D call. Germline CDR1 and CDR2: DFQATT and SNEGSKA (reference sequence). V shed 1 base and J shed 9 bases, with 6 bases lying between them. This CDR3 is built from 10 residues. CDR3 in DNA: TGCAGTGCTAGAGCCCCCAGCTACACCTTC. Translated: CSARAPSYTF.

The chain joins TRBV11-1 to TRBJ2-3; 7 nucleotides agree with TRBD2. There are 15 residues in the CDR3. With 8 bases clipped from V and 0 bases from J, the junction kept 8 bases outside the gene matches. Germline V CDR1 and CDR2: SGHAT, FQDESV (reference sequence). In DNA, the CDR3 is TGTGCCAGCTCCTCCGGGACTATAAGCACAGATACGCAGTATTTT. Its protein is CASSSGTISTDTQYF.

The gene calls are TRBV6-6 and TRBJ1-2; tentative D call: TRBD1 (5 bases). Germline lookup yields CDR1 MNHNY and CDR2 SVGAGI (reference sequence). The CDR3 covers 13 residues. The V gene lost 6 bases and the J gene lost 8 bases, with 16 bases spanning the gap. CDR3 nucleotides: TGTGCCAGCAGCCCCCCCGGTCGGGACGGCTACACCTTC. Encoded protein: CASSPPGRDGYTF.

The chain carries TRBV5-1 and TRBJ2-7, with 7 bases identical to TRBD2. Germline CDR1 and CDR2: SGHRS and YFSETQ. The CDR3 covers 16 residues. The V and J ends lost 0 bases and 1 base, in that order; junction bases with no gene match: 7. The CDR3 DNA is TGCGCCAGCAGCTTGGATGGCGGGAGCATTTCCTACGAGCAGTACTTC. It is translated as CASSLDGGSISYEQYF.

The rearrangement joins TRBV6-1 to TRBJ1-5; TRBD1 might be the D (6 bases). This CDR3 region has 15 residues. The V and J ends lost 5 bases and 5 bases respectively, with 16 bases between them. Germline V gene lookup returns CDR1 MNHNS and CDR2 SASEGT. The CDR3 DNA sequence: TGTGCCAGCAGTCCAGGGGACCGTAGTGATCAGCCCCAGCATTTT. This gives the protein CASSPGDRSDQPQHF.

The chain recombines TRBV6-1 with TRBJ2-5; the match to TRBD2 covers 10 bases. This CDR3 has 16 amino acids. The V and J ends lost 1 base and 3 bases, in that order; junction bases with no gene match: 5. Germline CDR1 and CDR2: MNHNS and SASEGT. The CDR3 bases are TGTGCCAGCAGTGAAGGATTTCTAGCGGGAGAAGAGACCCAGTACTTC. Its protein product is CASSEGFLAGEETQYF.

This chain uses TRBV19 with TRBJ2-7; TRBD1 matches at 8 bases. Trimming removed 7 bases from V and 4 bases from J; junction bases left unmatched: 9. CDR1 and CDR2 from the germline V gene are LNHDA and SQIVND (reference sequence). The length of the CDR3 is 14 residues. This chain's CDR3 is CASMRGQDSYEQYF. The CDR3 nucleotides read TGTGCCAGTATGAGGGGACAGGATTCGTACGAGCAGTACTTC.

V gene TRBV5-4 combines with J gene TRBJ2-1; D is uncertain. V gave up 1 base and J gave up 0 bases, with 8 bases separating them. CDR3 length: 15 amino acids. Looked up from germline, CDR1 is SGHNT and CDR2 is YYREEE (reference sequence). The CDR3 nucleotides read TGTGCCAGCAGCTTGAGGGCCAGCTCCTACAATGAGCAGTTCTTC. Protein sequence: CASSLRASSYNEQFF.

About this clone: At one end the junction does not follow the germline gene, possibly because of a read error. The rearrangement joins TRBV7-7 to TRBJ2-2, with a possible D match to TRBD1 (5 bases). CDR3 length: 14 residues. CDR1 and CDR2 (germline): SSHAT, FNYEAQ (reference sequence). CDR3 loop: CASSLERGTGELFF. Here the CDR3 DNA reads TGTGCTAGCAGCTTGGAAAGGGGAACCGGGGAGCTGTTTTTT.

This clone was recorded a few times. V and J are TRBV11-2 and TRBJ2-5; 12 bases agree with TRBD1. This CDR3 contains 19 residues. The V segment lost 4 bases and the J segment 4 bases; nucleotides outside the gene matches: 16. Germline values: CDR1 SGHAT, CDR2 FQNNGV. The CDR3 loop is CASSSSPGTGGGKTETQYF. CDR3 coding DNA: TGTGCCAGCAGCTCTAGTCCCGGGACAGGGGGCGGTAAGACAGAGACCCAGTACTTC.

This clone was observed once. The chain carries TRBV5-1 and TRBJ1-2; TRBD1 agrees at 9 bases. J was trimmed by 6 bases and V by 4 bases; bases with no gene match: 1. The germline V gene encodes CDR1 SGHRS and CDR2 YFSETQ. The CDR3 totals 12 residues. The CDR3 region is CASSRTGDGYTF. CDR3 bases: TGCGCCAGCAGCAGGACAGGGGATGGCTACACCTTC.

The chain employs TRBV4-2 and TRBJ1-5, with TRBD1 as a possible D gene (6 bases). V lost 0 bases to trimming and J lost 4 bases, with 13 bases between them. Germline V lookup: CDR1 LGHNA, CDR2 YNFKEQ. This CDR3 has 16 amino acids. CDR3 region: CASSQDGGRKNQPQHF. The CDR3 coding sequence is TGTGCCAGCAGCCAAGATGGGGGGCGGAAAAATCAGCCCCAGCATTTT.

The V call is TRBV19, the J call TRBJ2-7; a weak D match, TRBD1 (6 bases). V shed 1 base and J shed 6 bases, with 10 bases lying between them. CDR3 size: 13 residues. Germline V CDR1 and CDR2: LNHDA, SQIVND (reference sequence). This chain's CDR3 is CASSIGTAAEQYF. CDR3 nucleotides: TGTGCCAGTAGTATAGGGACAGCAGCCGAGCAGTACTTC.

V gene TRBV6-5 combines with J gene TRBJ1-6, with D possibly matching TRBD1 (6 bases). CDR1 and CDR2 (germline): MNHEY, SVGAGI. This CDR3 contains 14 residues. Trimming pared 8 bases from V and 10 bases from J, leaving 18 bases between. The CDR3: CASSTRGTESPLHF. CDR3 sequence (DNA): TGTGCCAGCTCTACCAGGGGTACAGAGTCACCCCTCCACTTT.